A single TCR beta chain is shown here with its context. Its antigen is unidentified. These data come from a study of beta chain features in type 1 diabetes. Whole-study findings and limits: PCR could preferentially amplify shorter templates, alike in patients and controls. Within the patient group, naive, central memory and Treg TCRB repertoires appeared more similar to each other than within healthy donors.

Reverse transcribing all isolated RNA meant expressed TCRB transcripts were sequenced. Profiling relied on immunoSEQ multiplex PCR, and the TCRdb table lists in-frame clones only, not all of them. Among some 150,000 clones listed, over 9.5% were seen once. The CDR3 runs 15 residues. Germline trimming cut 6 bases from V and 8 bases from J; bases unmatched to any gene: 9. The germline gives CDR1 SGHTA, CDR2 FQGNSA. This TCR was recovered from a man younger than 35 in good health. The gene calls are TRBV7-2 and TRBJ2-1; 11 nucleotides agree with TRBD1. The sample comprised naive CD4+ T cells from blood. CDR3 region: CASRLRPGQGDEQFF. CDR3 bases: TGTGCCAGCAGGCTGAGACCGGGACAGGGGGATGAGCAGTTCTTC.